Listed below are T cell receptor beta chains from one sample, sequenced in a study of cytomegalovirus exposure and HLA in healthy donors. Profiling relied on immunoSEQ multiplex PCR, and the TCRdb table lists in-frame clones only, not all of them. This table holds roughly 120,000 clones, 55% to 75% found once. The sequenced material came from PBMCs. These receptors were obtained from a woman in her 40s in good health and CMV-seropositive. Each CDR3 is given with its conserved first and last residue. A D gene is named only where the DNA matches it firmly. The size field is filled for only some rows; it gives once, few, many or a size class.

clone size	V gene	D gene	J gene	CDR3 protein	CDR3 DNA
NA	TRBV7-7	TRBD2	TRBJ2-7	CASSELASGGYF	TGTGCTAGCAGCGAACTAGCGAGTGGGGGGTACTTC
NA	TRBV20-1	NA	TRBJ1-1	CSALWATEAFF	TGCAGTGCCCTGTGGGCCACTGAAGCTTTCTTT
NA	TRBV5-1	TRBD1	TRBJ2-6	CASSLDRGSLSGANVLTF	TGCGCCAGCAGCTTGGACAGGGGCTCCCTCTCTGGGGCCAACGTCCTGACTTTC
NA	TRBV7-2	NA	TRBJ2-5	CASRGGETQYF	TGTGCCAGCAGGGGCGGGGAGACCCAGTACTTC
few	TRBV30	NA	TRBJ1-5	CAWSPTTSGPQHF	TGTGCCTGGAGTCCGACCACGAGCGGGCCCCAGCATTTT
NA	TRBV27	TRBD1	TRBJ1-2	CASSLGARTGVEGYTF	TGTGCCAGCAGTCTAGGTGCACGGACAGGGGTGGAAGGCTACACCTTC
NA	TRBV6-6	NA	TRBJ2-2	CASRLELWAGELFF	TGTGCCAGCAGGCTGGAGCTATGGGCCGGGGAGCTGTTTTTT
NA	TRBV9	TRBD1	TRBJ2-2	CASSVDHGTGAMGGELFF	TGTGCCAGCAGCGTAGATCACGGGACAGGGGCCATGGGCGGGGAGCTGTTTTTT
NA	TRBV7-2	NA	TRBJ2-7	CASSTYYEQYF	TGTGCCAGCAGCACTTACTACGAGCAGTACTTC
NA	TRBV5-1	NA	TRBJ2-7	CASSLWGLGEQYF	TGCGCCAGCAGCTTATGGGGGCTTGGCGAGCAGTACTTC
NA	TRBV19	TRBD1	TRBJ1-2	CASQGGQGYGYTF	TGTGCCAGTCAGGGGGGACAGGGCTATGGCTACACCTTC
NA	TRBV12-5	TRBD1	TRBJ1-1	CASGRGRDRGYTEAFF	TGTGCTAGTGGTCGGGGAAGGGACAGGGGTTACACTGAAGCTTTCTTT
NA	TRBV5-1	NA	TRBJ1-1	CASSPTGFRHSNTEAFF	TGCGCCAGCAGCCCAACAGGTTTTCGACACTCGAACACTGAAGCTTTCTTT
NA	TRBV21-1	NA	TRBJ1-5	CASSKVYEDSNQPQHF	TGTGCCAGCAGCAAAGTATATGAGGATAGCAATCAGCCCCAGCATTTT
NA	TRBV27	TRBD2	TRBJ2-7	CASSPGLAWYEQYF	TGTGCCAGCAGTCCCGGACTAGCGTGGTACGAGCAGTACTTC
NA	TRBV4-3	TRBD2	TRBJ2-7	CASSQAWTSYYEQYF	TGCGCCAGCAGCCAAGCCTGGACTAGCTACTACGAGCAGTACTTC
few	TRBV5-1	NA	TRBJ2-5	CASSTQGIETQYF	TGCGCCAGCAGTACCCAGGGGATAGAGACCCAGTACTTC
NA	TRBV28	NA	TRBJ2-7	CASSFLQSSYEQYF	TGTGCCAGCAGTTTTCTACAGAGCTCCTACGAGCAGTACTTC
NA	TRBV5-1	TRBD1	TRBJ2-1	CASSSRTGGSGSYNEQFF	TGCGCCAGCAGCTCACGGACAGGGGGAAGTGGGTCCTACAATGAGCAGTTCTTC
NA	TRBV29-1	NA	TRBJ2-2	CSVEEGGKGTGELFF	TGCAGCGTTGAAGAAGGCGGGAAGGGCACCGGGGAGCTGTTTTTT
few	TRBV14	TRBD1	TRBJ2-7	CASSQTQGYGYEQYF	TGTGCCAGCAGCCAAACACAGGGGTACGGCTACGAGCAGTACTTC
NA	TRBV4-2	TRBD2	TRBJ2-6	CASSPETSGSSSGANVLTF	TGTGCCAGCAGCCCAGAAACTAGCGGGAGTTCCTCTGGGGCCAACGTCCTGACTTTC
NA	TRBV7-6	NA	TRBJ2-7	CASSLYSQGTEQYF	TGTGCCAGCAGCTTATATTCTCAGGGTACCGAGCAGTACTTC
NA	TRBV7-2	NA	TRBJ2-3	CASSLAGATDTQYF	TGTGCCAGCAGCTTAGCGGGAGCCACAGATACGCAGTATTTT
NA	TRBV7-2	NA	TRBJ2-2	CASSSVGLGSGELFF	TGTGCCAGCAGCTCGGTGGGGCTAGGGTCCGGGGAGCTGTTTTTT
NA	TRBV9	NA	TRBJ2-1	CASSFTGEGDEQFF	TGTGCCAGCAGCTTTACGGGAGAAGGCGATGAGCAGTTCTTC
NA	TRBV4-2	TRBD1	TRBJ1-2	CASSQPGDRGVGYTF	TGTGCCAGCAGCCAACCCGGGGACAGGGGGGTTGGCTACACCTTC
medium-sized	TRBV6-5	TRBD1	TRBJ1-1	CASSPQGVAEAFF	TGTGCCAGCAGTCCACAGGGGGTCGCTGAAGCTTTCTTT
few	TRBV9	TRBD1	TRBJ2-5	CASSARGGQGSQETQYF	TGTGCCAGCAGCGCTCGTGGGGGACAGGGGTCCCAAGAGACCCAGTACTTC
NA	TRBV28	NA	TRBJ1-4	CATVLKQFSGRGTNEKLFF	TGTGCCACCGTATTAAAACAGTTCTCCGGGCGGGGTACTAATGAAAAACTGTTTTTT
once	TRBV27	NA	TRBJ2-3	CASSSAGADTQYF	TGTGCCAGCAGCAGCGCAGGGGCAGATACGCAGTATTTT